The following is a T cell receptor beta chain sequence with its context. The data were obtained in a study of blood T cell repertoires in COVID-19. Germline V gives CDR1 MNHEY, CDR2 SVGAGI. V gave up 9 bases and J gave up 4 bases, with 8 bases separating them. The CDR3 loop spans 11 amino acids. Clones were read by immunoSEQ multiplex PCR, and TCRdb kept only the in-frame ones, dropping some. Of about 55,000 clones listed, 88% were seen once; the top ten hold around 8.5%. The receptor was isolated from a man between 60 and 70 years old with active COVID-19. Source material: peripheral blood. The genes are TRBV6-5 and TRBJ2-3, with D tentatively TRBD1 (5 bases). CDR3 DNA sequence: TGTGCCAGTAGACAGTCAGATACGCAGTATTTT. Translated: CASRQSDTQYF.